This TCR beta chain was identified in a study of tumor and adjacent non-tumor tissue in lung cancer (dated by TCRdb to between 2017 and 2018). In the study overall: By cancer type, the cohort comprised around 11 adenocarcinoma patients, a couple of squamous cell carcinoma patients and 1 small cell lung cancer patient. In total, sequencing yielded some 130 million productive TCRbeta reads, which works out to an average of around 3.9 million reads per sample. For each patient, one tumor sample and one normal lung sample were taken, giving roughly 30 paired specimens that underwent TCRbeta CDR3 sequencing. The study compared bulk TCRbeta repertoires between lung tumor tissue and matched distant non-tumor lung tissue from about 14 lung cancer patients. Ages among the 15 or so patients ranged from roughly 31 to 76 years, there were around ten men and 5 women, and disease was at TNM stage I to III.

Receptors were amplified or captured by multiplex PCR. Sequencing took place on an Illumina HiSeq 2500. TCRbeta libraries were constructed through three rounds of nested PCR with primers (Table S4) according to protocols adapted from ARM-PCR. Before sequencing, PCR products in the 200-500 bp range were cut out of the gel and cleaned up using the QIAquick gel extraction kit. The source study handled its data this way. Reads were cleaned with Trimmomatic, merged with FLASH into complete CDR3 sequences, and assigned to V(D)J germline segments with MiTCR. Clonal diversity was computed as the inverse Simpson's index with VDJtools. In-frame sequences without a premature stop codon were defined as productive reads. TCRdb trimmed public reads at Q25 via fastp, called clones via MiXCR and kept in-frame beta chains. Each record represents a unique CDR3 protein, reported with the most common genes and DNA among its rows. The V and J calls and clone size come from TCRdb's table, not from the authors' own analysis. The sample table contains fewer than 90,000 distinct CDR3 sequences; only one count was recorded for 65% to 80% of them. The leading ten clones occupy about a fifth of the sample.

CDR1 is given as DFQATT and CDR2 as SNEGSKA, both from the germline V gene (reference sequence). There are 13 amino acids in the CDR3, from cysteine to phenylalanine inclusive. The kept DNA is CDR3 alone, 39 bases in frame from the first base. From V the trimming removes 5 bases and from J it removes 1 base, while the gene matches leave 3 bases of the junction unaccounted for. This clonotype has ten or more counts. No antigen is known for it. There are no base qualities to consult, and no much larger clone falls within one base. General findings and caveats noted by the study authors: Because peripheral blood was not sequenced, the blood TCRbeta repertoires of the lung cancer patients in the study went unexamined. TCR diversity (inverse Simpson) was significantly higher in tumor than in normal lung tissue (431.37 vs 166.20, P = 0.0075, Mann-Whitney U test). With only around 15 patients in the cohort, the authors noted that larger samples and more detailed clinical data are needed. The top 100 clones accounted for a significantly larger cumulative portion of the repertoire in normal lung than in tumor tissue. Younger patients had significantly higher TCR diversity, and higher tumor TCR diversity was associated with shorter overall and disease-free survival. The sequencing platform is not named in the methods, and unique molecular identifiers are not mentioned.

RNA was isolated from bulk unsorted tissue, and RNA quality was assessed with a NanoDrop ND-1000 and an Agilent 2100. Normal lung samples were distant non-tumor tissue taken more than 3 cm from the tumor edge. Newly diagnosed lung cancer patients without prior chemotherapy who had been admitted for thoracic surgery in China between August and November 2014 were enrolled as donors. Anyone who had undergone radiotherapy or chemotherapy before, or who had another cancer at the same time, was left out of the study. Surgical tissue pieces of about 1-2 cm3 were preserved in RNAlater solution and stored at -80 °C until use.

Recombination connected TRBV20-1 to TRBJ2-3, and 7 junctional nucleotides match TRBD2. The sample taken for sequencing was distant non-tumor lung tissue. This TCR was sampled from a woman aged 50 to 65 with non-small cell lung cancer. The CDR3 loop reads CSAPLAGTDTQYF. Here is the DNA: TGCAGTGCTCCCCTAGCGGGCACAGATACGCAGTATTTT.